The rows below give T cell receptor beta chains drawn from one sample of a study of shared clonotypes between healthy human individuals. The protocol was immunoSEQ multiplex PCR, while the TCRdb copy is restricted to in-frame clones and leaves out a portion. The repertoire has roughly 1,500,000 clones, 95% to 99% of them found once; the top ten carry about 0.45%. Sequencing was performed on naive CD4+ T cells sorted from blood. The receptors here all came from a man aged 25-40 years in good health. CDR3s include the opening cysteine and the closing phenylalanine or tryptophan. The D gene is left open where the match is weak. Rows may omit the clone size; those that give it use once, few, many or a size class.

cdr3_aa cdr3_nt d_call clone_size j_call v_call
CASRAPDNEQFF TGTGCCAGCAGGGCCCCGGACAATGAGCAGTTCTTC - - TRBJ2-1 TRBV7-9
CSVGSSYNEQFF TGCAGCGTGGGTTCCTCCTACAATGAGCAGTTCTTC - - TRBJ2-1 TRBV29-1
CASSFTGGPYEQYF TGTGCCAGCAGTTTTACGGGAGGCCCCTACGAGCAGTACTTC TRBD2 once TRBJ2-7 TRBV28
CASSPIQGASNTGELFF TGTGCCAGCTCACCGATACAGGGGGCCTCGAACACCGGGGAGCTGTTTTTT TRBD1 - TRBJ2-2 TRBV18
CASKRVAGATDTQYF TGTGCCTCCAAGCGGGTAGCGGGAGCCACAGATACGCAGTATTTT TRBD2 - TRBJ2-3 TRBV10-3
CASSPGLAGSVRYNEQFF TGTGCCAGCTCACCGGGACTAGCGGGATCCGTGCGGTACAATGAGCAGTTCTTC TRBD2 - TRBJ2-1 TRBV18
CASSSLASYEQYF TGTGCCAGCAGTTCTCTAGCGTCCTACGAGCAGTACTTC - - TRBJ2-7 TRBV7-9
CASSLDTLTELFF TGTGCCAGCAGCTTGGACACTCTCACGGAGCTGTTTTTT - - TRBJ2-2 TRBV7-8
CASSMRDSVFNQPQHF TGTGCCAGTAGTATGAGGGACAGCGTATTCAATCAGCCCCAGCATTTT TRBD1 - TRBJ1-5 TRBV19
CASSFARGLSTDTQYF TGTGCCAGCAGCTTCGCCCGGGGCCTTAGCACAGATACGCAGTATTTT - - TRBJ2-3 TRBV7-6
CASSGFTGTGAYNEQFF TGTGCCAGCAGTGGGTTTACCGGGACGGGGGCCTACAATGAGCAGTTCTTC - - TRBJ2-1 TRBV25-1
CASSSLTSGRAYEQFF TGCGCCAGCAGCTCGCTAACTAGCGGGAGGGCCTATGAGCAGTTCTTC TRBD2 - TRBJ2-1 TRBV5-1
CASSIRTSGNPTAFTDTQYF TGTGCCAGCAGCATCCGGACTAGCGGAAATCCCACCGCTTTTACAGATACGCAGTATTTT - - TRBJ2-3 TRBV12-1
CASSHDRGHTF TGTGCCAGCAGCCACGACAGGGGTCACACCTTC TRBD1 - TRBJ1-2 TRBV5-6
CASSFSAGGREETQYF TGTGCCAGCAGCTTCTCTGCGGGAGGGCGGGAAGAGACCCAGTACTTC TRBD2 - TRBJ2-5 TRBV7-2
CAWNLRGGGGYSEQFF TGTGCCTGGAACCTTCGAGGGGGAGGAGGGTATAGTGAGCAGTTCTTC - few TRBJ2-1 TRBV30
CASSAEFQGETQYF TGTGCCAGCAGCGCCGAGTTCCAGGGGGAGACCCAGTACTTC - - TRBJ2-5 TRBV9
CASSDRNRGHGFF TGTGCCAGCAGTGATAGAAACAGGGGCCACGGGTTCTTC TRBD1 - TRBJ2-1 TRBV6-1
CASSRGGLGTRDSNQPQHF TGTGCCAGCTCACGGGGAGGGTTGGGAACCCGCGACAGCAATCAGCCCCAGCATTTT - - TRBJ1-5 TRBV18
CASSHIRDRYQPQHF TGTGCCAGCAGTCACATACGGGACAGATATCAGCCCCAGCATTTT TRBD1 - TRBJ1-5 TRBV28
CASSFGQGTSTDTQYF TGTGCCAGCAGCTTTGGCCAGGGTACTAGCACAGATACGCAGTATTTT - - TRBJ2-3 TRBV7-9
CASSAGLAEANTQYF TGTGCCAGCAGCGCTGGACTAGCGGAGGCAAATACGCAGTATTTT TRBD2 - TRBJ2-3 TRBV9
CASSVGAGRYSYEQYF TGTGCCAGCAGCGTAGGGGCGGGAAGGTACTCCTACGAGCAGTACTTC - - TRBJ2-7 TRBV9
CASRTTSSRPETQYF TGTGCCAGTAGGACGACTAGCAGCCGACCTGAGACCCAGTACTTC TRBD2 - TRBJ2-5 TRBV19
CASSLDPWRSSYNEQFF TGTGCCAGCAGCTTAGACCCCTGGCGGAGCTCCTACAATGAGCAGTTCTTC - - TRBJ2-1 TRBV7-9
CASSLESSYEQYF TGCGCCAGCAGCTTGGAAAGTTCCTACGAGCAGTACTTC - - TRBJ2-7 TRBV5-1
CASSPSGGVTEAFF TGTGCCAGCTCACCATCAGGAGGGGTTACTGAAGCTTTCTTT - - TRBJ1-1 TRBV18
CASSMSSGNAAYEQYF TGTGCCAGTAGTATGTCTAGCGGTAACGCTGCCTACGAGCAGTACTTC TRBD2 - TRBJ2-7 TRBV19
CAIWGDTGELFF TGTGCCATCTGGGGAGACACCGGGGAGCTGTTTTTT - - TRBJ2-2 TRBV10-3
CASSSQGIKDYGYTF TGTGCCAGTAGTTCACAGGGGATTAAAGACTATGGCTACACCTTC TRBD1 - TRBJ1-2 TRBV19
CASSQDRGTNYNEQFF TGTGCCAGCAGCCAAGACCGTGGCACAAACTACAATGAGCAGTTCTTC - - TRBJ2-1 TRBV14
CASSLDPGQGQRQYF TGTGCCAGCAGTCTCGACCCGGGACAGGGTCAGCGGCAGTACTTC TRBD1 - TRBJ2-7 TRBV28
CASSLSPRTSGREFF TGTGCCAGCAGTTTAAGTCCGCGGACTAGCGGGCGAGAGTTCTTC TRBD2 - TRBJ2-1 TRBV27
CSARIGLEQFF TGCAGTGCTAGAATAGGGCTTGAGCAGTTCTTC - - TRBJ2-1 TRBV20-1
CAWSAGTGEQYF TGTGCCTGGAGTGCAGGGACGGGGGAGCAGTACTTC - - TRBJ2-7 TRBV30
CASSPTPGLAHPDTQYF TGTGCCAGCAGCCCAACCCCTGGACTAGCTCACCCAGATACGCAGTATTTT TRBD2 - TRBJ2-3 TRBV13
CSGGGGARNTEAFF TGCAGCGGTGGGGGGGGCGCACGGAACACTGAAGCTTTCTTT - - TRBJ1-1 TRBV29-1
CASSLGPDSGNGYTF TGTGCCAGCAGCTTGGGCCCTGACAGTGGCAATGGCTACACCTTC - - TRBJ1-2 TRBV5-6
CASSEALDRGREKLFF TGTGCCAGCAGTGAAGCGCTAGACAGGGGGCGAGAAAAACTGTTTTTT TRBD1 once TRBJ1-4 TRBV2